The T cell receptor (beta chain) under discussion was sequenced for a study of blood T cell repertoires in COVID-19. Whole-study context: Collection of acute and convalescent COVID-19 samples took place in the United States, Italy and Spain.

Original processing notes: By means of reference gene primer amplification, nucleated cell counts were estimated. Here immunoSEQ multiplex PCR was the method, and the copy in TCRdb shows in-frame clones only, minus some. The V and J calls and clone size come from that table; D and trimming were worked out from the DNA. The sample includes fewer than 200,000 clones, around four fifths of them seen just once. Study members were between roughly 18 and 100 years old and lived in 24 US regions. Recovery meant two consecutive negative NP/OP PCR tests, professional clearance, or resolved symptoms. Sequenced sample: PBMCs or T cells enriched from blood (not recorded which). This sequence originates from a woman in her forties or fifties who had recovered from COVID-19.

The CDR3 is CASSLDRALAGELFF. CDR3 DNA sequence: TGTGCCAGCAGTTTGGACAGGGCTTTAGCCGGGGAGCTGTTTTTT. This chain joins TRBV27 and TRBJ2-2; 8 nucleotides line up with TRBD1. V lost 3 bases to trimming and J lost 6 bases; unmatched junction nucleotides: 6. The CDR3 has 15 amino acids. The germline V gene encodes CDR1 MNHEY and CDR2 SMNVEV (reference sequence).